This T cell receptor beta chain derives from a study of T-cell reconstitution after alpha-beta-depleted transplantation in children (dated by TCRdb to the mid-2010s). Looking at the study overall: Using TCR repertoire profiling, the study followed T-cell immune reconstitution in a quantitative way in children after TCRalphabeta/CD19-depleted allogeneic hematopoietic cell transplantation. What the research found in general, with its limitations: The high TCRbeta diversity at day 60 in some patients was ascribed to recipient T cells and intrathymic progenitors that had survived conditioning. Over the following months the frequencies of hyperexpanded clones went down, and after one year T-cell counts and TCRbeta diversity were mostly credited to newly produced T cells. The apparently early recovery of alphabetaT-cell counts about two months after transplant reportedly depended on only several hundred rapidly expanded clones that came from non-depleted graft cells.

The library was built by means of PCR. Sequencing was carried out with an Illumina HiSeq 2500. To normalize quantification of the TCRbeta repertoire, the TCR libraries were built with molecular barcoding that relied on unique molecular identifiers. Through fastp at Q25 and MiXCR, TCRdb rebuilt clones from the public reads, retaining in-frame beta chains. Rows are combined by CDR3 protein, so each entry shows the most common genes and DNA. The sample has roughly 400,000 distinct CDR3 sequences on record, over 40% of them singletons. Of the sample, under 35% falls within the top ten clones. This clonotype was found once. Its recognized antigen is unknown. Nothing much larger sits one base from this clone, and base qualities are not available. A lone read offers only weak evidence. The treatment or condition tag for this specimen amounts to: allogeneic hematopoietic cell transplantation with graft depleted of TCRalphabeta T cells and CD19 B cells. The transplant recipients were children given TCRalphabeta/CD19-depleted allogeneic hematopoietic cell grafts.

From the cysteine up to the phenylalanine, the CDR3 has a length of 13 residues. Only the CDR3 DNA stays, 39 bases, in frame from base 1. Deletion took 3 bases off V and 8 bases off J, with a span of 11 bases between the germline ends. For CDR1 and CDR2, the germline V gene lists SGHTA and FQGNSA. The clonotype was recovered from a girl aged 2 to 9 with aplastic anemia, due to receive a stem cell transplant. The sequenced sample was PBMCs, obtained before TCRalphabeta/CD19-depleted stem cell transplant. The chain is made from TRBV7-2 and TRBJ2-1, with TRBD2 perhaps the D gene, on 5 matching bases. The nucleotide sequence reads as follows: TGTGCCAGCAGCTTCTTAGCGTGGGATGAGCAGTTCTTC. It codes for CASSFLAWDEQFF. Reference TRBV7-2 and TRBJ2-1 genes cover what lies past the CDR3, so the full variable domain is GAGVSQSPSNKVTEKGKDVELRCDPISGHTALYWYRQSLGQGLEFLIYFQGNSAPDKSGLPSDRFSAERTGGSVSTLTIQRTQQEDSAVYLCASSFLAWDEQFFGPGTRLTVL.